This T cell receptor beta chain originates from a study of cytomegalovirus exposure and HLA in healthy donors. Only a few counts were recorded for this clone. Other DNA sequences in the sample encode the same CDR3. The V gene lost 6 bases and the J gene lost 1 base, with 12 bases spanning the gap. This CDR3 is built from 14 residues. Germline CDR1 reads SEHNR; CDR2 reads FQNEAQ (reference sequence). The PCR ran on 60 Vbeta and 13 Jbeta primers. TCRdb's copy holds only in-frame clones and misses some; the assay was immunoSEQ multiplex PCR. This table has approximately 79,000 clones, roughly 72% appearing once.

The source is a man aged 35 to 55 in good health and CMV-seropositive. Input material: PBMCs. This chain links TRBV7-9 with TRBJ1-1; possible D gene TRBD1, 6 bases. Written as DNA, the CDR3 is TGTGCCAGCAGTTGGGGGGGCAAGAACACTGAAGCTTTCTTT. Encoded protein: CASSWGGKNTEAFF.